These 15 T cell receptor beta chains originate from one sample sequenced in a study of T cell repertoires in cytomegalovirus infection. For these receptors, no antigen is known. MiXCR was run by TCRdb on the reads, yielding one entry per CDR3 protein. The sample lists nearly 700,000 distinct CDR3 sequences, roughly 36% occurring once. The specimen comprised cultured PBMCs, sampled from culture after CMV antigen stimulation. These receptors were taken from a human donor in good health (CMV status not recorded). Some clones in this sample may be carry-over from other donors' samples.

This clonotype was detected ten times or more. V is TRBV7-2 and J is TRBJ2-5, with D possibly matching TRBD2 (6 bases). CDR1 SGHTA and CDR2 FQGNSA come from the germline V gene. V lost 3 bases and J 2 bases, leaving 13 bases between the germline ends. The CDR3 has 15 amino acids. The CDR3 sequence: CASSLLGGRQETQYF. The DNA for the CDR3 is TGTGCCAGCAGCTTGCTTGGAGGGAGACAAGAGACCCAGTACTTC.

The chain joins TRBV27 to TRBJ1-6; no clear D. This CDR3 comprises 16 residues. The germline V gene encodes CDR1 MNHEY and CDR2 SMNVEV (reference sequence). Trimming took 4 bases from V and 9 from J, leaving 19 bases between them. CDR3 bases: TGTGCCAGCAGTTCGACCCGACAAACCTGGTTTTCACCCCTCCACTTT. Translation gives CASSSTRQTWFSPLHF.

This sequence joins TRBV7-2 and TRBJ2-1; 7 bases align to TRBD1. The V gene's germline CDR1 is SGHTA and CDR2 FQGNSA. Trimming at V came to 4 bases and at J to 6 bases, leaving 6 bases not matched to a gene. The CDR3 is 14 amino acids. The CDR3 DNA reads as TGTGCCAGCAGCTCCCGCGACAGGGCCAATGAGCAGTTCTTC. This codes for CASSSRDRANEQFF.

The V gene is TRBV7-6, the J gene TRBJ2-5, with 12 bases fitting TRBD2. The CDR3 has 14 residues. Losses at the gene ends were 7 bases for V and 2 bases for J; bases not matched to a gene: 2. Germline values: CDR1 SGHVS, CDR2 FNYEAQ. The CDR3, as DNA: TGTGCCAGCATTGGGACTAGCGGGCAAGAGACCCAGTACTTC. Translating it yields CASIGTSGQETQYF.

As DNA, the CDR3 is TGCGCCAGCAGCCAACCAGGACAGGGGGTACAAGCTTTCTTT. Translated: CASSQPGQGVQAFF. This rearrangement joins TRBV4-1 to TRBJ1-1; 10 bases are shared with TRBD1. Per the germline V gene, CDR1 is MGHRA and CDR2 is YSYEKL. Trimming took 2 bases from V and 9 from J; bases not matched to a gene: 6. The CDR3 extends over 14 amino acids.

This chain joins TRBV28 and TRBJ1-3; D is uncertain. Deletions cut 7 bases from V and 2 bases from J, with 9 bases between. The CDR3 is 13 amino acids. Per germline, CDR1 MDHEN and CDR2 SYDVKM. The CDR3 loop reads CASNPAAGNTIYF. CDR3 nucleotides: TGTGCCAGCAACCCAGCAGCTGGAAACACCATATATTTT.

V is TRBV6-6 and J is TRBJ1-4; 10 bases match TRBD1. CDR1 MNHNY and CDR2 SVGAGI come from the germline V gene (reference sequence). J lost 5 bases, V lost 7 bases, and 7 bases had no gene match. This CDR3 is built from 15 residues. CDR3 loop: CASTPGTGENEKLFF. The CDR3 DNA follows: TGTGCCAGCACCCCCGGGACAGGGGAAAATGAAAAACTGTTTTTT.

This clonotype has just a few counts. The chain employs TRBV7-2 and TRBJ2-7; D remains ambiguous. The CDR3 sequence is 17 residues long. V was pared by 0 bases and J by 0 bases, with 15 bases between. Germline CDR1 and CDR2: SGHTA and FQGNSA. The CDR3 region has the DNA TGTGCCAGCAGCTTAGCGCTTAACGGGTCGAGCTCCTACGAGCAGTACTTC. This gives the protein CASSLALNGSSSYEQYF.

The genes are TRBV7-9 and TRBJ2-1; 7 bases line up with TRBD1. The CDR3 loop spans 14 amino acids. Unmatched junction bases numbered 6, after V lost 10 bases and J lost 0 bases. Germline assignment: CDR1 SEHNR and CDR2 FQNEAQ (reference sequence). The CDR3 sequence is CATSTGSSYNEQFF. The CDR3 DNA reads TGTGCCACCTCGACAGGGTCCTCCTACAATGAGCAGTTCTTC.

The V and J genes are TRBV23-1 and TRBJ2-7; the D gene is possibly TRBD2 (6 bases). TRBV23-1 has ORF status, its function being uncertain. The CDR3 loop spans 15 amino acids. Trimming stripped 0 bases from V and 3 bases from J, with 12 bases between. The CDR3 sequence: CASSQSAGLGYEQYF. The CDR3 region has the DNA TGCGCCAGCAGTCAATCGGCGGGATTAGGCTACGAGCAGTACTTC.

This clonotype was seen a handful of times. The DNA of the CDR3 is TGCGCCAGCAGACTCCGGGACGGATATGGCTACACCTTC. Its protein is CASRLRDGYGYTF. The chain employs TRBV4-1 and TRBJ1-2; D is perhaps TRBD1 (5 bases). V was shortened by 6 bases and J by 5 bases, with 13 bases between the two germline ends. CDR1 MGHRA and CDR2 YSYEKL come from the germline V gene. The CDR3 extends over 13 amino acids.

The rearrangement links TRBV7-9 to TRBJ2-3; D remains unclear. Germline V CDR1 and CDR2: SEHNR, FQNEAQ (reference sequence). The CDR3 totals 14 residues. V lost 4 bases to trimming and J lost 2 bases, with 10 bases between them. The DNA of the CDR3 is TGTGCCAGCAGCTCAACGGACCTCACAGATACGCAGTATTTT. It yields the protein CASSSTDLTDTQYF.

The chain employs TRBV27 and TRBJ2-3; tentatively, D is TRBD2 (5 bases). Germline values: CDR1 MNHEY, CDR2 SMNVEV (reference sequence). CDR3 length: 12 amino acids. With 8 bases removed from V and 6 bases from J, the gap between germline ends came to 12 bases. The CDR3 DNA reads as TGTGCCAGCTGCGAACTAGGGGATACGCAGTATTTT. Encoded protein: CASCELGDTQYF.

Comments on this clonotype: Sequence at one end of the junction differs from germline and may be a read error. This chain connects TRBV7-2 to TRBJ2-1, with 8 bases that match TRBD2. Germline V gene sequence: CDR1 SGHTA, CDR2 FQGNSA. CDR3 length: 14 amino acids. This CDR3 is CARSSGLAGSGQFF. In nucleotides, the CDR3 is TGTGCCAGAAGCTCGGGTCTAGCGGGTTCGGGGCAGTTCTTC.

This clonotype has just a few counts. CDR3 region: CASSEIRESYTF. CDR3 DNA: TGTGCCAGCAGTGAAATTAGGGAAAGCTACACCTTC. The chain is built from TRBV2 and TRBJ1-2; D remains ambiguous. This CDR3 is built from 12 residues. Germline lookup yields CDR1 SNHLY and CDR2 FYNNEI. Deletions cut 2 bases from V and 9 bases from J, with 10 bases between.